This entry lists 7 T cell receptor beta chains sequenced from one sample in a study of beta chain features in type 1 diabetes. Their specific antigens are unknown. The entirety of the isolated RNA underwent reverse transcription, so expressed TCRB transcripts were sequenced. TCRdb's copy holds only in-frame clones and misses some; the assay was immunoSEQ multiplex PCR. The data show about 150,000 clones, with approximately 7.8% seen just once and roughly 0.97% held by the top ten. The study's findings and limits: TCRB CDR3s from Type 1 diabetes patients were moderately but significantly shorter in all four CD4+ subsets.

The sequencing sample was made of central memory CD4+ T cells from blood. The receptors derive from a woman between 40 and 55 years old with type 1 diabetes.

This chain connects TRBV28 to TRBJ1-5; D gene unclear. Germline V lookup: CDR1 MDHEN, CDR2 SYDVKM. The CDR3 extends over 14 amino acids. Between the trimmed V and J ends, which lost 5 bases and 6 bases, there was a span of 14 bases. CDR3 sequence (DNA): TGTGCCAGCAGTCCCACTCTCGGTCGTCAGCCCCAGCATTTT. It encodes CASSPTLGRQPQHF.

This clone was seen only a few times. The rearrangement links TRBV29-1 to TRBJ2-7, with TRBD2 as a possible D gene (6 bases). The CDR3 covers 15 residues. The germline V gene encodes CDR1 SQVTM and CDR2 ANQGSEA. Trimming took off 1 base at V and 3 bases at J, with 16 bases between the two ends. Here the CDR3 reads CSVEGGQGGLYEQYF. As DNA, the CDR3 is TGCAGCGTTGAAGGGGGCCAGGGAGGACTCTACGAGCAGTACTTC.

This clone has a count of ten or more. The V gene is TRBV30, the J gene TRBJ1-4; D possibly corresponds to TRBD1 (6 bases). Germline CDR1 and CDR2: GTSNPN and SVGIG (reference sequence). The germline V and J ends were trimmed by 7 bases and 8 bases, with 14 bases remaining between them. The CDR3 is 12 amino acids. CDR3 amino acids: CAYTGQEEKLFF. The CDR3 DNA reads TGTGCCTATACAGGGCAAGAGGAAAAACTGTTTTTT.

In DNA, the CDR3 is TGTGCCAGCAGTAAGCTGGGACAGGGAGGCAATGGCTACACCTTC. As protein: CASSKLGQGGNGYTF. This rearrangement joins TRBV6-5 to TRBJ1-2, with TRBD1 matching over 9 bases. Germline trimming cut 5 bases from V and 6 bases from J; bases unmatched to any gene: 10. This CDR3 is 15 amino acids long. Germline-derived CDR1 and CDR2 are MNHEY and SVGAGI.

V is TRBV14 and J is TRBJ2-1; D is unresolved. V lost 3 bases and J 9 bases, leaving 12 bases between the germline ends. Per germline, CDR1 SGHDN and CDR2 FVKESK. The CDR3 is made up of 13 amino acids. CDR3 amino acids: CASSQIPGGEQFF. The DNA of the CDR3 is TGTGCCAGCAGCCAGATCCCGGGTGGTGAGCAGTTCTTC.

The rearrangement joins TRBV7-2 to TRBJ2-5, with TRBD1 matching 8 bases. V shed 3 bases, J shed 5 bases, and the junction held 5 bases outside the gene matches. The CDR3 covers 14 residues. CDR1 is SGHTA, CDR2 FQGNSA, per germline. The CDR3 spells CASSFTGGVETQYF. CDR3 coding DNA: TGTGCCAGCAGCTTTACAGGGGGAGTGGAGACCCAGTACTTC.

The chain is built from TRBV7-9 and TRBJ2-4; no definite D call. The CDR3 sequence is 11 residues long. Germline V lookup: CDR1 SEHNR, CDR2 FQNEAQ (reference sequence). The ends were cut back, 6 bases at V and 5 bases at J, with 5 bases in the middle. CDR3 coding DNA: TGTGCCAGCAGTACAGAAAACATTCAGTACTTC. It specifies CASSTENIQYF.